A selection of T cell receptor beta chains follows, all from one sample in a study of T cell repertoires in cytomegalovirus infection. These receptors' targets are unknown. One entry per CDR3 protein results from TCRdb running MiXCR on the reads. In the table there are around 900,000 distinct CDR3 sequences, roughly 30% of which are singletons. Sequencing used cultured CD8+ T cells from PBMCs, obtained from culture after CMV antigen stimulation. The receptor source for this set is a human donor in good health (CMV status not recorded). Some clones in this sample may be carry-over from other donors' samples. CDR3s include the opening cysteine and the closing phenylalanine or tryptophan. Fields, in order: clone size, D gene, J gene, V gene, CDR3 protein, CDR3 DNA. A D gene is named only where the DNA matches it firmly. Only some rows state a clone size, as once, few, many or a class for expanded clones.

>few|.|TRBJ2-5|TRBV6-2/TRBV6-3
CASRPQQETQYF
TGTGCCAGCAGGCCCCAGCAAGAGACCCAGTACTTC
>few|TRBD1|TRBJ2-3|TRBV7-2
CASSSGQGDRADTQYF
TGTGCCAGCAGCTCCGGGCAGGGGGATCGGGCAGATACGCAGTATTTT
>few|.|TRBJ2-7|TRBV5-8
CASSLGSHEQYF
TGTGCCAGCAGCTTGGGGAGCCACGAGCAGTACTTC
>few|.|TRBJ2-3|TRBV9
CASSVTGDYTDTQYF
TGTGCCAGCAGCGTCACCGGGGATTACACAGATACGCAGTATTTT
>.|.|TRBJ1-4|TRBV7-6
CASSLGASKLFF
TGTGCCAGCAGCTTAGGGGCCTCAAAACTGTTTTTT
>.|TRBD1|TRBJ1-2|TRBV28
CASINQGQYYGYTF
TGTGCCAGCATCAACCAGGGACAGTACTATGGCTACACCTTC
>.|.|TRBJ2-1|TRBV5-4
CASLEGGDNEQFF
TGTGCCAGCCTCGAGGGGGGGGACAATGAGCAGTTCTTC
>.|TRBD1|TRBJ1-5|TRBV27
CASSLVGGQIFSNQPQHF
TGTGCCAGCAGTTTAGTAGGGGGACAGATTTTTAGCAATCAGCCCCAGCATTTT
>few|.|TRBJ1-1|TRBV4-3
CASSQDRGWEGNTEAFF
TGCGCCAGCAGCCAAGACAGGGGTTGGGAAGGGAACACTGAAGCTTTCTTT
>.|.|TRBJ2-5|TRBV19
CATYQETQYF
TGTGCCACCTACCAAGAGACCCAGTACTTC
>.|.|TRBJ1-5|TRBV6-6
CASIGDQSNQPQHF
TGTGCCAGCATAGGAGATCAAAGCAATCAGCCCCAGCATTTT
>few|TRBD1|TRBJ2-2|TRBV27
CASSQYRGLGTGELFF
TGTGCCAGCAGTCAATACAGGGGGCTGGGTACCGGGGAGCTGTTTTTT
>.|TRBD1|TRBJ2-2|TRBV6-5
CASRTRDRGRSTGELFF
TGTGCCAGCAGGACCCGAGACAGGGGGCGTAGCACCGGGGAGCTGTTTTTT
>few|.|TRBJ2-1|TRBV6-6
CASSYKAGRPSSYNEQFF
TGTGCCAGCAGTTATAAGGCGGGAAGACCCAGCTCCTACAATGAGCAGTTCTTC
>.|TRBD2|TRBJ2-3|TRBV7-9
CASSLERGGPGDTQYF
TGTGCCAGCAGCTTAGAGCGGGGGGGCCCGGGAGATACGCAGTATTTT
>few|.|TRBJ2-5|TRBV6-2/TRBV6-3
CASSANYQETQYF
TGTGCCAGCAGTGCTAACTACCAAGAGACCCAGTACTTC
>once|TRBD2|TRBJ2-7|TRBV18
CASSPGPGGASYEQYF
TGTGCCAGCTCACCGGGTCCCGGGGGGGCCTCCTACGAGCAGTACTTC
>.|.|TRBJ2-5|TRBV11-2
CASTSTRRETQYF
TGTGCCAGCACTTCAACTAGAAGAGAGACCCAGTACTTC
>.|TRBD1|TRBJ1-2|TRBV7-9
CASSPMWTGETNYGYTF
TGTGCCAGCAGCCCTATGTGGACAGGGGAGACTAACTATGGCTACACCTTC
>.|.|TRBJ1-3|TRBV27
CASGIPPGNTIYF
TGTGCCAGCGGTATCCCCCCTGGAAACACCATATATTTT
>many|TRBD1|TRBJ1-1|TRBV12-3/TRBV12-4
CASRRQGENTEAFF
TGTGCCAGCAGAAGACAGGGGGAAAACACTGAAGCTTTCTTT
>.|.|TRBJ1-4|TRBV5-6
CASSLSAMQSRGLFF
TGTGCCAGCAGCTTATCAGCCATGCAGTCCCGGGGGTTGTTTTTT
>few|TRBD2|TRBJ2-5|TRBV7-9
CASSRRVWGLGTQYF
TGTGCCAGCAGCCGCCGAGTGTGGGGACTAGGGACCCAGTACTTC
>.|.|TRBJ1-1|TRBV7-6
CASSPGGFGEAFF
TGTGCCAGCAGCCCCGGGGGGTTCGGGGAAGCTTTCTTT
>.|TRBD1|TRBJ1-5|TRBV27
CASWTGVNQPQHF
TGTGCCAGCTGGACAGGGGTCAATCAGCCCCAGCATTTT
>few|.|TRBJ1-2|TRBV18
CASSPPAESITNYGYTF
TGTGCCAGCTCACCACCGGCGGAGTCAATAACTAACTATGGCTACACCTTC
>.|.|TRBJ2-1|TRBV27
CASSPLTGSGANNEQFF
TGTGCCAGCAGTCCACTCACGGGTTCCGGGGCCAACAATGAGCAGTTCTTC
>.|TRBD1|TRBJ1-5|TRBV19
CASSMGQDNQPQHF
TGTGCCAGTAGTATGGGACAGGACAATCAGCCCCAGCATTTT
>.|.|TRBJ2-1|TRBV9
CASSGTPGHNEQFF
TGTGCCAGCAGCGGGACTCCGGGCCACAATGAGCAGTTCTTC
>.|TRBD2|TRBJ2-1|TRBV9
CASSRGSGGANEQFF
TGTGCCAGCAGCAGAGGTAGCGGGGGGGCGAATGAGCAGTTCTTC
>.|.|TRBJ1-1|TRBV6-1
CASRPPGLEAFF
TGTGCCAGCAGGCCGCCGGGACTTGAAGCTTTCTTT
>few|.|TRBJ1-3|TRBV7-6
CASSDDGQGSGNTIYF
TGTGCCAGCAGCGACGACGGGCAGGGAAGTGGAAACACCATATATTTT
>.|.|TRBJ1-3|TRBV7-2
CASSFDTTSGNTIYF
TGTGCCAGCAGCTTCGACACGACCTCTGGAAACACCATATATTTT
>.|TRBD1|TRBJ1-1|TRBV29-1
CSVTGAEAFF
TGCAGCGTGACAGGGGCTGAAGCTTTCTTT
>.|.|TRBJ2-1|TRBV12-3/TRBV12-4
CASSQSAGAGEQFF
TGTGCCAGCAGCCAATCAGCAGGGGCAGGTGAGCAGTTCTTC
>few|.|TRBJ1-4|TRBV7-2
CASSSRGRGDEKLFF
TGTGCCAGCAGCTCCCGGGGGAGAGGGGATGAAAAACTGTTTTTT
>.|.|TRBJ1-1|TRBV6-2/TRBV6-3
CASSYPDRYTEAFF
TGTGCCAGCAGTTACCCGGACAGATACACTGAAGCTTTCTTT
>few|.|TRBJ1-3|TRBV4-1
CASSQRSMGGNTIYF
TGCGCCAGCAGCCAGAGGTCCATGGGAGGCAACACCATATATTTT